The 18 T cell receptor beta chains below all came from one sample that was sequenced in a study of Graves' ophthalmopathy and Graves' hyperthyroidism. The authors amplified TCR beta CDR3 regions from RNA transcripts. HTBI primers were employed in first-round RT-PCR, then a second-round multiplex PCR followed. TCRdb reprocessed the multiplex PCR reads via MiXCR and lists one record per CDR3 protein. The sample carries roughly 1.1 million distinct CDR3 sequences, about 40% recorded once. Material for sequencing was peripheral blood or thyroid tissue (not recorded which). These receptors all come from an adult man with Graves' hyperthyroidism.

The CDR3 protein is CASSFQSGRNTEAFF. Here the CDR3 DNA reads TGTGCCAGCAGCTTTCAATCCGGGCGGAACACTGAAGCTTTCTTT. The rearrangement uses TRBV7-2 and TRBJ1-1, with unresolved D. Trimming stripped 3 bases from V and 1 base from J, with 12 bases between. Germline V gene sequence: CDR1 SGHTA, CDR2 FQGNSA. The CDR3 has 15 amino acids.

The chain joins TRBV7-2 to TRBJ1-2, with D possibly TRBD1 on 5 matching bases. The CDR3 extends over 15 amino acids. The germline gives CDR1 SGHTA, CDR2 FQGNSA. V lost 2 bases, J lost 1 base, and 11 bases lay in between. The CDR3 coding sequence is TGTGCCAGCAGCTTATTTAGGGGACTTAACTATGGCTACACCTTC. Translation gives CASSLFRGLNYGYTF. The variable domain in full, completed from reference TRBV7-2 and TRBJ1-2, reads GAGVSQSPSNKVTEKGKDVELRCDPISGHTALYWYRQSLGQGLEFLIYFQGNSAPDKSGLPSDRFSAERTGGSVSTLTIQRTQQEDSAVYLCASSLFRGLNYGYTFGSGTRLTVV.

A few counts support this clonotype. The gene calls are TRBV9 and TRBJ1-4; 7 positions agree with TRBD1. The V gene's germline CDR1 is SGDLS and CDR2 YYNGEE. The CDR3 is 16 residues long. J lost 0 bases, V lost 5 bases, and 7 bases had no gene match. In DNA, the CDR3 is TGTGCCAGCAGTACCCAGGGGGGGACAACTAATGAAAAACTGTTTTTT. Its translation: CASSTQGGTTNEKLFF. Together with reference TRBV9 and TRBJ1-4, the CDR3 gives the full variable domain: DSGVTQTPKHLITATGQRVTLRCSPRSGDLSVYWYQQSLDQGLQFLIQYYNGEERAKGNILERFSAQQFPDLHSELNLSSLELGDSALYFCASSTQGGTTNEKLFFGSGTQLSVL.

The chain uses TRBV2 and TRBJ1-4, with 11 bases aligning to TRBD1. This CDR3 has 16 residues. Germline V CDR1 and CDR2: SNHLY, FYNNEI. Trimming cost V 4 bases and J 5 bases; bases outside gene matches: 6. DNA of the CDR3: TGTGCCAGCAGTGGTCGCAGGACAGGGGGCAATGAAAAACTGTTTTTT. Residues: CASSGRRTGGNEKLFF.

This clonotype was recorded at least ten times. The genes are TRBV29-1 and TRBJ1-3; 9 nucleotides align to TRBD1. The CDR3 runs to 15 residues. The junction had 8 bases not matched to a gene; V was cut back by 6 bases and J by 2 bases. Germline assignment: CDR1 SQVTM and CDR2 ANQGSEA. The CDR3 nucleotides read TGCAGCGTCACAGGGGGCGAGATTGCTGGAAACACCATATATTTT. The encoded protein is CSVTGGEIAGNTIYF.

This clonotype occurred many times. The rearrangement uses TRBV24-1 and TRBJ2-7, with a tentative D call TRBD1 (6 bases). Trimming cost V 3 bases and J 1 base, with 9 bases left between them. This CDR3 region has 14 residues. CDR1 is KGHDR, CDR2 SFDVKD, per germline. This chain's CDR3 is CATSDATGSYEQYF. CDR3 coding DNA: TGTGCCACCAGTGATGCAACAGGGTCCTACGAGCAGTACTTC.

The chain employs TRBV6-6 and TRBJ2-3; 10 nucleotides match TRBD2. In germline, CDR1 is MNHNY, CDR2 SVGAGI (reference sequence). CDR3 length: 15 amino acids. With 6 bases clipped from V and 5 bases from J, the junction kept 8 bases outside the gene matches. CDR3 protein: CASRDRAGGRDTQYF. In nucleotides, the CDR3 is TGTGCCAGCAGGGACAGAGCGGGGGGGCGAGATACGCAGTATTTT.

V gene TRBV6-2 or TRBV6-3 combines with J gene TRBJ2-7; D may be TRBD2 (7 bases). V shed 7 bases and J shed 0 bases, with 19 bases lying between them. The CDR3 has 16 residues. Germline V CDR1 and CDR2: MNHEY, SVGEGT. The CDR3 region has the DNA TGTGCCAGCACCGAAAGGGTAGGGGGGGACTCCTACGAGCAGTACTTC. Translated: CASTERVGGDSYEQYF.

The CDR3 here is CAGAGQGLNEQYF. The CDR3 coding sequence is TGTGCAGGCGCGGGACAGGGGCTCAACGAGCAGTACTTC. V usage is TRBV12-3 or TRBV12-4 and J usage is TRBJ2-7, with 10 bases lining up with TRBD1. The CDR3 extends over 13 amino acids.

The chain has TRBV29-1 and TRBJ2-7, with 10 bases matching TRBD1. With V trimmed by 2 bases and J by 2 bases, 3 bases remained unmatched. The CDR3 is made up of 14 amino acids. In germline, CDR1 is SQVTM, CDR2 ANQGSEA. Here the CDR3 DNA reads TGCAGCGTTGAACAGGGACAGGGGACCTACGAGCAGTACTTC. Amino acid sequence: CSVEQGQGTYEQYF.

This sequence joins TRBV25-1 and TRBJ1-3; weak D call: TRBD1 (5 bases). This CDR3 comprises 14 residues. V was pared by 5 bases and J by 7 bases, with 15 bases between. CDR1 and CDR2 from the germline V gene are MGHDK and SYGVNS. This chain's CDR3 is CASSYPQGANTIYF. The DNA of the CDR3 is TGTGCCAGCAGTTACCCCCAGGGTGCGAACACCATATATTTT.

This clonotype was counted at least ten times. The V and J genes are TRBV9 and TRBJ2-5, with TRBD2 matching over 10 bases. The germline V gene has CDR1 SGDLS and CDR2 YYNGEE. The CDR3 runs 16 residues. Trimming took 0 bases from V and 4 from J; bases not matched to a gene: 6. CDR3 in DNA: TGTGCCAGCAGCGTAGATGTAGCGGGGGGCTTAGAGACCCAGTACTTC. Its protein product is CASSVDVAGGLETQYF.

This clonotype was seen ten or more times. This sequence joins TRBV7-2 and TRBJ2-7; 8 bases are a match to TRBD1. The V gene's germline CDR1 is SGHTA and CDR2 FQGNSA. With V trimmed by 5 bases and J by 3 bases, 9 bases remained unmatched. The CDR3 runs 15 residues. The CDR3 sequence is CASSRPGQALYEQYF. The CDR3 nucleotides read TGTGCCAGCAGCCGACCGGGACAGGCTCTCTACGAGCAGTACTTC.

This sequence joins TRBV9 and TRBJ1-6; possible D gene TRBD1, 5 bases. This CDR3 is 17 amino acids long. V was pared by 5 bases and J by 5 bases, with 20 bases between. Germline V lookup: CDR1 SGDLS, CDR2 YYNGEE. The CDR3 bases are TGTGCCAGCAGTTTTACGACAGATCGGGCGGATAATTCACCCCTCCACTTT. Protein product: CASSFTTDRADNSPLHF.

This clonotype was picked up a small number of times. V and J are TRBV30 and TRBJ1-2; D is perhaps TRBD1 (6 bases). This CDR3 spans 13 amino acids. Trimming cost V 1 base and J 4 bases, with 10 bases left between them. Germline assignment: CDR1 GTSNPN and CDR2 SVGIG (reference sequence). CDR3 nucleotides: TGTGCCTGGAGTGGGGGCAGGGGCTATGGCTACACCTTC. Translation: CAWSGGRGYGYTF.

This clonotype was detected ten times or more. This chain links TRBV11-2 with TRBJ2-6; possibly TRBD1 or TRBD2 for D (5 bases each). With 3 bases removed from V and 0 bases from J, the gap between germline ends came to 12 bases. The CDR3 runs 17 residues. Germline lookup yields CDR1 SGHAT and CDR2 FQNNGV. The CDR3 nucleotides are TGTGCCAGCAGCTTGCAGGGACGAAGCTCTGGGGCCAACGTCCTGACTTTC. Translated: CASSLQGRSSGANVLTF.

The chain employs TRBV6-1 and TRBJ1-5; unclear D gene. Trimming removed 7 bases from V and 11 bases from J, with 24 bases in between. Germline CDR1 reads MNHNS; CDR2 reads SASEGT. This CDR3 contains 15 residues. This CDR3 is CASNKMGAEGKTQHF. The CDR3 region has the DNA TGTGCCAGCAATAAAATGGGCGCAGAGGGTAAGACCCAGCATTTT.

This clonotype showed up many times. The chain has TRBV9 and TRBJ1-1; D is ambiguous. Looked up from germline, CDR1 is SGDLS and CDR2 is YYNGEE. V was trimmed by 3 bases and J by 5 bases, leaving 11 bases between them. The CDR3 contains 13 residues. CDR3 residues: CASSADGETEAFF. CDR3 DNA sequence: TGTGCCAGCAGCGCCGATGGGGAGACTGAAGCTTTCTTT.